These T cell receptor beta chains were read from a single sample in a study of shared clonotypes between healthy human individuals. Measured with immunoSEQ multiplex PCR; TCRdb has only the in-frame clones, and not every one. The sample has some 2.4 million clones, 93% seen once; the top ten hold approximately 0.36%. Sample: naive CD4+ T cells from PBMCs. Source of these receptors: a man aged 18 to 29 in good health. Some clones in this sample may be carry-over from other donors' samples. CDR3s include the opening cysteine and the closing phenylalanine or tryptophan. The D gene is left open where the match is weak. Some rows mark clone size as missing; the rest say once, few, many or name a class of expanded clone.

CASSLYRVGETQYF TGTGCCAGCAGTTTATACAGGGTAGGAGAGACCCAGTACTTC . . TRBJ2-5 TRBV27
CASSGTRMNTEAFF TGTGCCAGCAGTGGAACCCGGATGAACACTGAAGCTTTCTTT . . TRBJ1-1 TRBV6-5
CASSLSGTSVSNEQFF TGTGCCAGCAGCTTAAGTGGGACTAGCGTGAGCAATGAGCAGTTCTTC TRBD2 . TRBJ2-1 TRBV11-2
CASSLPGTGNTEAFF TGTGCCAGCAGCTTGCCAGGGACCGGGAACACTGAAGCTTTCTTT . once TRBJ1-1 TRBV5-4
CASSSQWRAGELFF TGTGCCAGCAGCTCCCAATGGAGGGCCGGGGAGCTGTTTTTT . . TRBJ2-2 TRBV7-2
CASSEDSYHEQYF TGTGCCAGCAGTGAGGACAGTTACCACGAGCAGTACTTC . . TRBJ2-7 TRBV6-1
CASSADRNTEAFF TGTGCCAGCAGTGCCGACAGGAACACTGAAGCTTTCTTT . . TRBJ1-1 TRBV6-1
CASSLFPGVSGQPQHF TGTGCCAGCAGCTTGTTCCCCGGGGTTTCGGGCCAGCCCCAGCATTTT . . TRBJ1-5 TRBV7-2
CASSLEGGWGYTF TGCGCCAGCAGCTTGGAAGGGGGCTGGGGCTACACCTTC TRBD1 . TRBJ1-2 TRBV5-1
CASSLTQQGAFEQYF TGTGCCAGCAGCTTAACTCAGCAGGGGGCCTTCGAGCAGTACTTC TRBD1 . TRBJ2-7 TRBV7-2
CASTARGGDRVNYGYTF TGTGCCAGCACCGCCAGGGGGGGCGACCGGGTCAACTATGGCTACACCTTC TRBD1 . TRBJ1-2 TRBV7-9
CASSFNRGQETQYF TGTGCCAGCAGCTTTAACAGGGGGCAAGAGACCCAGTACTTC TRBD1 . TRBJ2-5 TRBV7-2
CSVGGQLIRETQYF TGCAGCGTTGGGGGACAGCTCATCCGAGAGACCCAGTACTTC TRBD1 . TRBJ2-5 TRBV29-1
CASQGGYGYTF TGTGCCAGTCAGGGAGGCTATGGCTACACCTTC . few TRBJ1-2 TRBV6-5
CASRMTRPGTQYF TGTGCCAGCAGAATGACTCGCCCGGGGACCCAGTACTTC . . TRBJ2-5 TRBV2
CASSQGGTSADTQYF TGCGCCAGCAGCCAAGGCGGGACTAGTGCAGATACGCAGTATTTT TRBD2 . TRBJ2-3 TRBV4-1
CASSPLQAEAFF TGTGCCAGCTCACCCCTGCAAGCTGAAGCTTTCTTT . . TRBJ1-1 TRBV18
CASSFSPGDTQYF TGTGCCAGCAGCTTTTCCCCGGGAGATACGCAGTATTTT . . TRBJ2-3 TRBV7-2
CASSLLQWGGSYNEQFF TGTGCCAGCTCACTCCTCCAGTGGGGTGGCTCCTACAATGAGCAGTTCTTC . . TRBJ2-1 TRBV18
CASSPQGQGEYYEQYF TGTGCCAGCAGCCCACAGGGACAGGGGGAATACTACGAGCAGTACTTC TRBD1 . TRBJ2-7 TRBV5-6
CASSYQAWEKLFF TGTGCCAGCAGTTATCAGGCGTGGGAAAAACTGTTTTTT . . TRBJ1-4 TRBV6-5
CASRRWTGMGEKLFF TGTGCCAGCAGGAGATGGACAGGGATGGGGGAAAAACTGTTTTTT TRBD1 . TRBJ1-4 TRBV7-9
CASSLSATSYEQYF TGTGCCAGCAGCTTATCTGCCACCTCCTACGAGCAGTACTTC . . TRBJ2-7 TRBV7-3
CASRGAYSNQPQHF TGTGCCAGCAGGGGAGCTTATAGCAATCAGCCCCAGCATTTT . . TRBJ1-5 TRBV28
CASSQDTGIQHF TGTGCCAGCAGCCAAGATACGGGCATCCAGCATTTT . . TRBJ1-5 TRBV14
CASSWRGRELDTQYF TGTGCCAGCAGCTGGAGGGGCCGGGAATTGGATACGCAGTATTTT . . TRBJ2-3 TRBV7-8
CAWSQGLAGNTIYF TGTGCCTGGAGCCAAGGGTTGGCTGGAAACACCATATATTTT . . TRBJ1-3 TRBV30
CASSPQAQRETQYF TGTGCCAGCTCACCACAGGCGCAGAGAGAGACCCAGTACTTC . . TRBJ2-5 TRBV18
CASSPPRTGAARGANVLTF TGTGCCAGCTCACCGCCCCGGACAGGGGCCGCCCGGGGGGCCAACGTCCTGACTTTC TRBD1 . TRBJ2-6 TRBV18
CASSPNPPREGTDTQYF TGTGCCAGCAGCCCTAACCCCCCGCGGGAGGGGACAGATACGCAGTATTTT TRBD2 . TRBJ2-3 TRBV4-2
CASSLGTGLNTEAFF TGTGCCAGCAGCTTAGGGACAGGGCTCAACACTGAAGCTTTCTTT TRBD1 . TRBJ1-1 TRBV7-3
CASSISEGQRYGYTF TGTGCCAGTAGTATTTCTGAGGGACAGAGATATGGCTACACCTTC TRBD1 . TRBJ1-2 TRBV19
CASSAVPGTGVEQYF TGTGCCAGCAGTGCCGTCCCCGGGACAGGGGTCGAGCAGTACTTC TRBD1 . TRBJ2-7 TRBV6-4
CASSPSGMVEQYF TGCGCCAGCAGCCCCTCGGGAATGGTCGAGCAGTACTTC . . TRBJ2-7 TRBV5-1
CASCPRRDSGNTIYF TGTGCCAGCTGCCCACGCAGGGACTCTGGAAACACCATATATTTT . . TRBJ1-3 TRBV6-1
CASSSQGAGEGFF TGTGCCAGCAGTTCCCAGGGGGCGGGCGAGGGGTTCTTC TRBD1 . TRBJ2-1 TRBV6-6
CASSVSGGAGQETQYF TGTGCCAGCAGCGTATCCGGCGGGGCGGGGCAAGAGACCCAGTACTTC . . TRBJ2-5 TRBV9
CASSLSGAVTDTQYF TGTGCCAGCAGCCTCAGCGGAGCGGTCACAGATACGCAGTATTTT . . TRBJ2-3 TRBV4-2
CASSGTILWGEQFF TGTGCCAGCAGCGGGACCATACTCTGGGGTGAGCAGTTCTTC . . TRBJ2-1 TRBV9
CASSPTAGLAGQSSGANVLTF TGTGCCAGCTCACCAACCGCAGGACTAGCGGGCCAGAGCTCTGGGGCCAACGTCCTGACTTTC TRBD2 . TRBJ2-6 TRBV18